These 31 T cell receptor beta chains came from one sample sequenced in a study of monozygotic twins with cystic fibrosis. The protocol was immunoSEQ multiplex PCR, while the TCRdb copy is restricted to in-frame clones and leaves out a portion. The table includes about 12,000 clones, 75% to 85% detected once. Sequenced: blood. The receptors were sampled from a man between 18 and 29 years old with cystic fibrosis.

CDR3 in amino acids: CASSDRQGAIQYF. The CDR3 DNA is TGTGCCAGCAGTGACAGACAGGGCGCCATTCAGTACTTC. This chain connects TRBV28 to TRBJ2-4, with TRBD1 matching 7 bases. The trim removed 5 bases at V and 9 bases at J, leaving 7 bases unmatched. From germline, CDR1 is MDHEN and CDR2 SYDVKM. This CDR3 is built from 13 residues.

The chain uses TRBV2 and TRBJ2-5; 15 bases line up with TRBD2. Germline V gene lookup returns CDR1 SNHLY and CDR2 FYNNEI. This CDR3 is 18 amino acids long. J gave up 2 bases and V 6 bases, and 10 bases lay outside the gene matches. Here the CDR3 reads CASRIRTSGRAGQETQYF. The CDR3, as DNA: TGTGCCAGCAGAATCCGGACTAGCGGGAGGGCCGGACAAGAGACCCAGTACTTC.

The V call is TRBV5-6, the J call TRBJ2-2; 8 nucleotides align to TRBD2. In germline, CDR1 is SGHDT, CDR2 YYEEEE. The CDR3 has 14 amino acids. The J segment lost 4 bases and the V segment lost 8 bases, leaving 7 bases of the junction unmatched. CDR3: CASRVAGFTGELFF. The CDR3 bases are TGTGCCAGTAGGGTAGCGGGGTTCACCGGGGAGCTGTTTTTT.

Only one count was recorded for this clone. V is TRBV19 and J is TRBJ2-3; TRBD2 aligns across 8 bases. The CDR3 runs 14 residues. V lost 4 bases, J lost 4 bases, and 4 bases stayed unmatched. Looked up from germline, CDR1 is LNHDA and CDR2 is SQIVND (reference sequence). CDR3 nucleotide sequence: TGTGCCAGTAGTAACGGGAGGGCCCCAGATACGCAGTATTTT. This translates into CASSNGRAPDTQYF.

In this sample, this clone turned up a few times. The chain uses TRBV29-1 and TRBJ1-1, with TRBD1 as a possible D gene (5 bases). CDR3 length equals 13 residues. Germline-derived CDR1 and CDR2 are SQVTM and ANQGSEA. V dropped 8 bases and J dropped 4 bases, with 17 bases sitting between them. The CDR3: CSSWRGSGTEAFF. The DNA for the CDR3 is TGCAGCTCATGGCGGGGGTCTGGCACTGAAGCTTTCTTT.

This clone was detected only a few times. The chain has TRBV6-5 and TRBJ1-3; the D is unclear. The CDR3 is 13 residues long. With 8 bases removed from V and 6 bases from J, the gap between germline ends came to 14 bases. Germline CDR1 reads MNHEY; CDR2 reads SVGAGI. The CDR3 is CASRRVLENTIYF. CDR3 bases: TGTGCCAGCCGGCGTGTACTGGAAAACACCATATATTTT.

In this sample, this clone turned up a few times. The chain employs TRBV4-1 and TRBJ2-1, with 13 bases matching TRBD2. Germline CDR1 reads MGHRA; CDR2 reads YSYEKL. The ends lost 5 bases at V and 5 bases at J; junction bases unmatched: 6. The CDR3 has 16 amino acids. CDR3 protein: CASSSRTSGSNNEQFF. The CDR3 DNA reads as TGCGCCAGCAGCTCCCGGACTAGCGGGAGCAACAATGAGCAGTTCTTC.

The CDR3 DNA reads TGTGCCAGCAGCGCGGGACTAGCGGGGGAGAATACGCAGTATTTT. Its protein product is CASSAGLAGENTQYF. The V and J genes are TRBV9 and TRBJ2-3; 14 bases match TRBD2. The CDR3 is 15 residues long. In germline, CDR1 is SGDLS, CDR2 YYNGEE. V was pared by 3 bases and J by 7 bases, with 4 bases of the junction left unmatched.

The rearrangement joins TRBV4-1 to TRBJ2-2; 11 bases line up with TRBD2. This CDR3 has 17 residues. Per germline, CDR1 MGHRA and CDR2 YSYEKL. Trimming at V came to 4 bases and at J to 8 bases, leaving 12 bases not matched to a gene. In DNA form, the CDR3 reads TGCGCCAGCAGCCTCGGGGTAGCGGGAGGGAGGACGGGGGAGCTGTTTTTT. Protein product: CASSLGVAGGRTGELFF.

V is TRBV7-8 and J is TRBJ1-2; TRBD1 is a possible D gene (5 bases). CDR3 length: 14 amino acids. CDR1 and CDR2 (germline): SGHVS, FQNEAQ. Trimming took off 4 bases at V and 7 bases at J, with 16 bases between the two ends. In DNA form, the CDR3 reads TGTGCCAGCAGCTCCCTCGACAGCACCTTTGGCTACACCTTC. This codes for CASSSLDSTFGYTF.

This chain links TRBV4-3 with TRBJ2-3; 12 nucleotides align to TRBD2. The CDR3 contains 16 residues. V dropped 1 base and J dropped 1; count of bases not matched to a gene: 0. From germline, CDR1 is LGHNA and CDR2 YSLEER. CDR3 in amino acids: CASSQGTSGGTDTQYF. The CDR3 bases are TGCGCCAGCAGCCAAGGGACTAGCGGGGGCACAGATACGCAGTATTTT.

The V gene is TRBV6-4, the J gene TRBJ2-3; 10 bases align to TRBD2. Germline V gene lookup returns CDR1 MRHNA and CDR2 SNTAGT. J lost 1 base, V lost 2 bases, and 0 bases had no gene match. The CDR3 is made up of 15 amino acids. As DNA, the CDR3 is TGTGCCAGCAGTGACGGGACTAGCGGCACAGATACGCAGTATTTT. Translation gives CASSDGTSGTDTQYF.

V is TRBV30 and J is TRBJ1-2; 8 bases match TRBD1. V was pared by 0 bases and J by 8 bases, with 2 bases of the junction left unmatched. Germline assignment: CDR1 GTSNPN and CDR2 SVGIG (reference sequence). The length of the CDR3 is 12 residues. The CDR3 reads CAWSVGTGGYTF. CDR3 coding DNA: TGTGCCTGGAGTGTAGGGACAGGCGGCTACACCTTC.

The table lists this clone with a count of one. V usage is TRBV29-1 and J usage is TRBJ1-5; no definite D call. The V end lost 4 bases, the J end lost 2 bases, and 9 bases lay between the germline ends. The CDR3 is 13 amino acids. In germline, CDR1 is SQVTM, CDR2 ANQGSEA. CDR3 sequence reads: CSVGELGNQPQHF. The CDR3 DNA reads TGCAGCGTTGGGGAGTTGGGCAATCAGCCCCAGCATTTT.

This clone occurred a few times. The chain employs TRBV25-1 and TRBJ2-2; D uncertain. V shed 6 bases and J shed 1 base, with 9 bases lying between them. The CDR3 runs 14 residues. Looked up from germline, CDR1 is MGHDK and CDR2 is SYGVNS. Here the CDR3 DNA reads TGTGCCAGCAGAAGGGTAGGGAACACCGGGGAGCTGTTTTTT. It is translated as CASRRVGNTGELFF.

The rearrangement links TRBV27 to TRBJ1-3; D might be TRBD1 (6 bases). The V gene lost 6 bases and the J gene lost 0 bases, with 6 bases spanning the gap. There are 13 residues in the CDR3. Germline loops: CDR1 MNHEY, CDR2 SMNVEV (reference sequence). CDR3 region: CASRDSSGNTIYF. CDR3 nucleotide sequence: TGTGCCAGCAGGGACAGCTCTGGAAACACCATATATTTT.

The chain couples TRBV7-6 to TRBJ2-3; 8 bases are shared with TRBD1. This CDR3 region has 13 residues. V lost 10 bases, J lost 5 bases, and 8 bases stayed unmatched. Germline V gene lookup returns CDR1 SGHVS and CDR2 FNYEAQ. CDR3 nucleotides: TGTGCCACCGGGGCAGGGGGCCAAGATACGCAGTATTTT. It is translated as CATGAGGQDTQYF.

This chain connects TRBV30 to TRBJ1-3; D gene uncertain. The length of the CDR3 is 14 residues. The V end lost 2 bases, the J end lost 0 bases, and 8 bases lay between the germline ends. Germline CDR1 and CDR2: GTSNPN and SVGIG (reference sequence). This CDR3 reads CAWSLGLSGNTIYF. CDR3 DNA: TGTGCCTGGAGTCTAGGTCTCTCTGGAAACACCATATATTTT.

This chain joins TRBV11-3 and TRBJ2-7; D uncertain. CDR3 length equals 14 residues. Germline loops: CDR1 SGHNT, CDR2 YENEEA. The V end lost 1 base, the J end lost 6 bases, and 13 bases lay between the germline ends. The CDR3 protein is CASSLGMSSPEQYF. As DNA, the CDR3 is TGTGCCAGCAGCTTAGGAATGTCCAGCCCCGAGCAGTACTTC. Filled out from reference TRBV11-3 and TRBJ2-7, the complete variable domain reads EAGVVQSPRYKIIEKKQPVAFWCNPISGHNTLYWYLQNLGQGPELLIRYENEEAVDDSQLPKDRFSAERLKGVDSTLKIQPAELGDSAVYLCASSLGMSSPEQYFGPGTRLTVT.

This sequence joins TRBV10-3 and TRBJ2-2; no reliable D call. Trimming shortened V by 0 bases and J by 0 bases, and 5 bases separated the two germline ends. Germline V lookup: CDR1 ENHRY, CDR2 SYGVKD. There are 15 residues in the CDR3. CDR3 DNA sequence: TGTGCCATCAGTGAGTCAAACGCGAACACCGGGGAGCTGTTTTTT. Amino acids: CAISESNANTGELFF.

This clone appeared a few times. At the DNA level, this CDR3 is encoded by other sequences in the same sample as well. The CDR3 sequence: CASSQDRGYEQYF. The CDR3 bases are TGCGCCAGCAGCCAAGATAGAGGGTACGAGCAGTACTTC. This rearrangement joins TRBV4-3 to TRBJ2-7, with a weak D call TRBD2 (5 bases). Germline CDR1 is LGHNA and CDR2 is YSLEER. This CDR3 region has 13 residues. Between the trimmed V and J ends, which lost 0 bases and 4 bases, there was a span of 7 bases.

The chain links TRBV9 to TRBJ2-3; 11 bases line up with TRBD2. The CDR3 totals 16 residues. Germline CDR1 SGDLS, CDR2 YYNGEE. Trimming at V came to 2 bases and at J to 2 bases, leaving 4 bases not matched to a gene. CDR3 sequence: CASSVIAGGFTDTQYF. CDR3 bases: TGTGCCAGCAGCGTGATAGCGGGAGGGTTCACAGATACGCAGTATTTT.

This sequence joins TRBV5-6 and TRBJ2-5; 9 bases line up with TRBD2. The J call is doubtful: the DNA matches TRBJ2-7 better. This CDR3 has 16 amino acids. From germline, CDR1 is SGHDT and CDR2 YYEEEE. CDR3 region: CASSLRWLAGNNEQYF. In nucleotides, the CDR3 is TGTGCCAGCAGCTTACGCTGGCTAGCGGGAAACAACGAGCAGTACTTC.

This sequence joins TRBV28 and TRBJ2-5; the match to TRBD2 covers 11 bases. The V gene end was trimmed by 5 bases and the J gene end by 5 bases; junction bases not matched to a gene: 7. Germline CDR1 reads MDHEN; CDR2 reads SYDVKM. The CDR3 spans 15 residues. The CDR3 region is CASSTSSGGTETQYF. The CDR3 nucleotides read TGTGCCAGCAGTACCTCTAGCGGGGGGACGGAGACCCAGTACTTC.

J is TRBJ2-5 and V is TRBV5-1; no definite D call. V was clipped by 0 bases and J by 4 bases, with 10 bases between them. The CDR3 is 14 residues long. CDR1 and CDR2 from the germline V gene are SGHRS and YFSETQ. The CDR3 sequence: CASSLEGLGETQYF. The CDR3 region has the DNA TGCGCCAGCAGCTTGGAAGGTCTGGGAGAGACCCAGTACTTC.

The chain employs TRBV9 and TRBJ2-6; D is undetermined. The V gene's germline CDR1 is SGDLS and CDR2 YYNGEE. Trimming took off 7 bases at V and 0 bases at J, with 20 bases between the two ends. The length of the CDR3 is 18 residues. The chain's CDR3 is CASQPGDTRSSGANVLTF. CDR3 DNA: TGTGCCAGCCAACCCGGAGACACGAGGAGCTCTGGGGCCAACGTCCTGACTTTC. The whole variable domain, filled in from reference TRBV9 and TRBJ2-6, reads DSGVTQTPKHLITATGQRVTLRCSPRSGDLSVYWYQQSLDQGLQFLIQYYNGEERAKGNILERFSAQQFPDLHSELNLSSLELGDSALYFCASQPGDTRSSGANVLTFGAGSRLTVL.

Note on this clone: The junction does not match germline at one end; this may be a read error. The chain combines TRBV6-4 with TRBJ2-1; no definite D call. Germline V lookup: CDR1 MRHNA, CDR2 SNTAGT. CDR3 length: 10 residues. CDR3 amino acids: CASIDNEQFF. The CDR3 DNA follows: TGTGCCAGCATTGACAATGAGCAGTTCTTC.

V and J are TRBV19 and TRBJ2-3; D tentatively reads TRBD1 or TRBD2 (5 bases each). The length of the CDR3 is 16 residues. Between the trimmed V and J ends, which lost 5 bases and 0 bases, there was a span of 15 bases. Germline CDR1 reads LNHDA; CDR2 reads SQIVND (reference sequence). As DNA, the CDR3 is TGTGCCAGTAGTGCAAACCGGGACCGCAGCACAGATACGCAGTATTTT. Its protein product is CASSANRDRSTDTQYF.

This chain uses TRBV10-3 with TRBJ2-1, with no clear D. Trimming cost V 8 bases and J 5 bases, with 16 bases left between them. The CDR3 totals 14 residues. Germline lookup yields CDR1 ENHRY and CDR2 SYGVKD. The CDR3 DNA follows: TGTGCCATCGCCCCCGACTCCCGAGACAATGAGCAGTTCTTC. It codes for CAIAPDSRDNEQFF.

This clone was counted between two and nine times. The rearrangement uses TRBV6-6 and TRBJ1-1, with D perhaps TRBD1 (6 bases). This CDR3 region has 13 residues. The V and J ends lost 4 bases and 2 bases respectively, with 8 bases between them. In germline, CDR1 is MNHNY, CDR2 SVGAGI (reference sequence). Here the CDR3 reads CASSSGVNTEAFF. The CDR3 DNA sequence: TGTGCCAGCAGTTCAGGGGTAAACACTGAAGCTTTCTTT.

In its sample, this clone was seen once. The chain joins TRBV19 to TRBJ1-6, with D perhaps TRBD1 (5 bases). Germline-derived CDR1 and CDR2 are LNHDA and SQIVND (reference sequence). With 3 bases removed from V and 9 bases from J, the gap between germline ends came to 9 bases. CDR3 length: 13 amino acids. The CDR3 nucleotides are TGTGCCAGTAGTATTAGGGACGCTTCACCCCTCCACTTT. Its protein product is CASSIRDASPLHF.